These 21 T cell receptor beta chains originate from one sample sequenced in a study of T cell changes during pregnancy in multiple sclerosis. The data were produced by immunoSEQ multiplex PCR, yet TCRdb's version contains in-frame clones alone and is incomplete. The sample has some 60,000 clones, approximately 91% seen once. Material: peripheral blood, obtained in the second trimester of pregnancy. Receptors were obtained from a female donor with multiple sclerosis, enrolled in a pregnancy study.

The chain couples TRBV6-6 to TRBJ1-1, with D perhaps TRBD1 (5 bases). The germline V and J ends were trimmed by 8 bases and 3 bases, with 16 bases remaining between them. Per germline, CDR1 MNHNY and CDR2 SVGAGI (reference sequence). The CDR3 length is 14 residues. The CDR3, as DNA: TGTGCCAGCCGAAAAGCAGGGAGGGACACTGAAGCTTTCTTT. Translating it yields CASRKAGRDTEAFF.

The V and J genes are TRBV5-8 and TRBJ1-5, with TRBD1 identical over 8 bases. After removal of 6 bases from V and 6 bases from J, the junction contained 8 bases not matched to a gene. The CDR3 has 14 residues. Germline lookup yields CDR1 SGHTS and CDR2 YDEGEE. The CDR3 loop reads CASTWTGILQPQHF. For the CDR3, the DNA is TGTGCCAGCACCTGGACAGGGATTCTTCAGCCCCAGCATTTT.

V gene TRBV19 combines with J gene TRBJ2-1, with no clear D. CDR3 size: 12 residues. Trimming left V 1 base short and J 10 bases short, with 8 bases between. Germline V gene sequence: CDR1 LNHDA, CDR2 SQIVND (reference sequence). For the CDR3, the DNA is TGTGCCAGTAGTATAGCTGCCGAGGAGCAGTTCTTC. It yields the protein CASSIAAEEQFF.

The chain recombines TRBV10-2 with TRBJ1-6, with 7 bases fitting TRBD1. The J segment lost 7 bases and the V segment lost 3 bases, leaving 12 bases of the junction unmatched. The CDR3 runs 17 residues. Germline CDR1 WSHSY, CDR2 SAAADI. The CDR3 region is CASSELAVGQENSPLHF. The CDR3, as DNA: TGCGCCAGCAGTGAACTGGCCGTCGGACAGGAAAATTCACCCCTCCACTTT.

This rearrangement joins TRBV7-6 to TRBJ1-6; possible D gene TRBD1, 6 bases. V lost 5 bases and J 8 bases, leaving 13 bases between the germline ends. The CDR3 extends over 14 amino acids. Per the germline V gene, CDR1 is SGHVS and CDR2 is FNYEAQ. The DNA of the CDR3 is TGTGCCAGCAGCGTTACAGGGAGTGATTCACCCCTCCACTTT. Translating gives CASSVTGSDSPLHF. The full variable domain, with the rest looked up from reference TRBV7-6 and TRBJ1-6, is GAGVSQSPRYKVTKRGQDVALRCDPISGHVSLYWYRQALGQGPEFLTYFNYEAQQDKSGLPNDRFSAERPEGSISTLTIQRTEQRDSAMYRCASSVTGSDSPLHFGNGTRLTVT.

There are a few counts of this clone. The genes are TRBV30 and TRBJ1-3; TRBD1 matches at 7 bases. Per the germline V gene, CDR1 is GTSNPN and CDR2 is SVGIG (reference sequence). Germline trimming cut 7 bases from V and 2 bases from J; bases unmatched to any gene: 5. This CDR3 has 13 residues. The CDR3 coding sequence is TGTGCCTATGGACAGGCCGCTGGAAACACCATATATTTT. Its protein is CAYGQAAGNTIYF.

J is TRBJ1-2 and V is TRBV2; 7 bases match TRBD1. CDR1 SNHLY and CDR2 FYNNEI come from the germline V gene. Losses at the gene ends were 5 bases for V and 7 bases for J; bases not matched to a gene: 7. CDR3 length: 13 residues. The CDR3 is CASSFRGLGGYTF. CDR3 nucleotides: TGTGCCAGCAGTTTTAGGGGGCTCGGTGGCTACACCTTC. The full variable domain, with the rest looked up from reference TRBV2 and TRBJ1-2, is EPEVTQTPSHQVTQMGQEVILRCVPISNHLYFYWYRQILGQKVEFLVSFYNNEISEKSEIFDDQFSVERPDGSNFTLKIRSTKLEDSAMYFCASSFRGLGGYTFGSGTRLTVV.

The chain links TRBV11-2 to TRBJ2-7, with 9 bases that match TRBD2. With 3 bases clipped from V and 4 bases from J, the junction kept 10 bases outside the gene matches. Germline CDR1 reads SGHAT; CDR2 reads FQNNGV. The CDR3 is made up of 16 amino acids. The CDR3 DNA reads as TGTGCCAGCAGCTTGGGGCAAGGTAGCGGGGGATACGAGCAGTACTTC. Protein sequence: CASSLGQGSGGYEQYF.

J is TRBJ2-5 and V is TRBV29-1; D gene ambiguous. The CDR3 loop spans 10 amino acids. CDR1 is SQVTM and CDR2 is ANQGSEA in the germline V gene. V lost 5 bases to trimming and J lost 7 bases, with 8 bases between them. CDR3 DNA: TGCAGCGTTCGCTCGGGGACCCAGTACTTC. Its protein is CSVRSGTQYF.

CDR3 coding DNA: TGTGCCAGCAGTGGCAACAGGGGGCTGGGCTACACCTTC. This translates into CASSGNRGLGYTF. This chain links TRBV6-4 with TRBJ1-2; 9 bases match TRBD1. With V trimmed by 4 bases and J by 8 bases, 5 bases remained unmatched. This CDR3 has 13 residues. Germline CDR1 and CDR2: MRHNA and SNTAGT.

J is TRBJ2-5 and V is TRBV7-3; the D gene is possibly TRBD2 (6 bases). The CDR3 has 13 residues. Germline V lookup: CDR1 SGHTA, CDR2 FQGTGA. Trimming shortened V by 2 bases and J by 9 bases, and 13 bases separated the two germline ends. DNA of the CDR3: TGTGCCAGCAGCTTATGGGCGGGAAGGGCCCAGTACTTC. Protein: CASSLWAGRAQYF. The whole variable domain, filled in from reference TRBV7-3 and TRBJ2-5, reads GAGVSQTPSNKVTEKGKYVELRCDPISGHTALYWYRQSLGQGPEFLIYFQGTGAADDSGLPNDRFFAVRPEGSVSTLKIQRTERGDSAVYLCASSLWAGRAQYFGPGTRLLVL.

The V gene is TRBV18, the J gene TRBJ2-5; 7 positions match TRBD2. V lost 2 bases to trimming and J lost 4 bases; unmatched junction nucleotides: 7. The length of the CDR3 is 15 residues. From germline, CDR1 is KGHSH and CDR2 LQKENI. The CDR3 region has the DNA TGTGCCAGCTCACCAAGGGAGGGAACGTCAGAGACCCAGTACTTC. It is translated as CASSPREGTSETQYF.

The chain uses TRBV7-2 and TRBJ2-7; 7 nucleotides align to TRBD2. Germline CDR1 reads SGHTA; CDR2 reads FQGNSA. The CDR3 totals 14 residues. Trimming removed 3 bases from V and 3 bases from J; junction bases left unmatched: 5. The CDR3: CASSFSRGNYEQYF. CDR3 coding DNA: TGTGCCAGCAGCTTTTCGCGGGGGAACTACGAGCAGTACTTC.

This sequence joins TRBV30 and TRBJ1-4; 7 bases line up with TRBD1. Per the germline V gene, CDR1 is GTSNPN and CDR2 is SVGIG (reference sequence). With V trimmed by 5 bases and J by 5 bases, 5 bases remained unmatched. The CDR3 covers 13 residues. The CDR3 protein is CAWSTGRNEKLFF. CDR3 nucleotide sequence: TGTGCCTGGTCGACAGGGCGGAATGAAAAACTGTTTTTT.

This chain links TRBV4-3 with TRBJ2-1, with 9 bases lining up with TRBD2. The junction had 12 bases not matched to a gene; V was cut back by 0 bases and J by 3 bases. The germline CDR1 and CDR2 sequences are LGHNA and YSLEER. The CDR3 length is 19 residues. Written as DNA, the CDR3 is TGCGCCAGCAGCCAAGAGGCAGACATTAGCGGGGGTATCTACAATGAGCAGTTCTTC. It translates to CASSQEADISGGIYNEQFF.

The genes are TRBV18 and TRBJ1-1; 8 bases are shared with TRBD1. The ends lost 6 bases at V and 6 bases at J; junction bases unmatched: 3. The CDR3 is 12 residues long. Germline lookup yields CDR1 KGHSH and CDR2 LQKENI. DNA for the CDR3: TGTGCCAGCTCGACGGACAGGGCTGAAGCTTTCTTT. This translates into CASSTDRAEAFF.

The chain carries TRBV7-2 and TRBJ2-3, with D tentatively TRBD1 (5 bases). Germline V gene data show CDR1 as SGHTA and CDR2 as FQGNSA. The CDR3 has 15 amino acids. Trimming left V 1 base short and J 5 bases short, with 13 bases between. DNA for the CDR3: TGTGCCAGCAGCTTAGATAGCTTCAGGGTAGATACGCAGTATTTT. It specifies CASSLDSFRVDTQYF.

CDR3 sequence reads: CAWGGQAGLYEQYF. The CDR3 nucleotides are TGTGCCTGGGGGGGACAGGCCGGCCTATACGAGCAGTACTTC. The chain joins TRBV30 to TRBJ2-7, with 8 bases that match TRBD1. Germline CDR1 reads GTSNPN; CDR2 reads SVGIG (reference sequence). The CDR3 is 14 residues long. Losses at the gene ends were 5 bases for V and 4 bases for J; bases not matched to a gene: 10. The variable domain in full, completed from reference TRBV30 and TRBJ2-7, reads SQTIHQWPATLVQPVGSPLSLECTVEGTSNPNLYWYRQAAGRGLQLLFYSVGIGQISSEVPQNLSASRPQDRQFILSSKKLLLSDSGFYLCAWGGQAGLYEQYFGPGTRLTVT.

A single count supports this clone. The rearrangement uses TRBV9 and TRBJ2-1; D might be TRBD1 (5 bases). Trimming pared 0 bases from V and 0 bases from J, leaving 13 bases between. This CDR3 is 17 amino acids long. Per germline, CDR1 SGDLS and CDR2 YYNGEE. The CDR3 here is CASSVGSGPSSYNEQFF. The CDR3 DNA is TGTGCCAGCAGCGTAGGTTCAGGGCCGAGCTCCTACAATGAGCAGTTCTTC.

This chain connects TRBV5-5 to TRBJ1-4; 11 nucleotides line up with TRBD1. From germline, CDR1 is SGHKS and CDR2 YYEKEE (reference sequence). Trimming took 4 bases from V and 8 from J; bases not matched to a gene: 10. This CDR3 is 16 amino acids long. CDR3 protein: CASSQAGGTGGEKLFF. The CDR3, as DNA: TGTGCCAGCAGCCAAGCAGGGGGGACAGGGGGAGAAAAACTGTTTTTT.

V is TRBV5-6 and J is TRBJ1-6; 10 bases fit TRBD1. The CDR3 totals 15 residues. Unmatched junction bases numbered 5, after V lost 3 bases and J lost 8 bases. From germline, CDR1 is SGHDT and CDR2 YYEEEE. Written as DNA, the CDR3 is TGTGCCAGCAGCTCGAGGGGACAGGGGTATTCACCCCTCCACTTT. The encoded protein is CASSSRGQGYSPLHF.